The sequence of this T cell receptor beta chain was determined in a study of blood T cells in healthy people across ages. Study-level information: T cells yielded about one barcoded beta molecule per two cells through template switching. Study conclusions and caveats: Getting older went along with TCR beta diversity per million T cells dropping roughly linearly.

This clonotype was counted between two and nine times. Its specificity is not known. Alongside a J-beta primer mix, a sample-barcoded 5' primer served in a second PCR lasting roughly 6 to 11 cycles. TCRdb processed the 5' RACE reads anew with MiXCR; each CDR3 protein has one entry. The data hold 910,000 or so distinct CDR3 sequences, with 45% to 60% observed a single time. Germline V CDR1 and CDR2: SQVTM, ANQGSEA. The germline V and J ends were trimmed by 1 base and 3 bases, with 7 bases remaining between them. The CDR3 totals 13 residues. The sequence was collected from a woman aged 55-70 years in good health. The chain recombines TRBV29-1 with TRBJ2-1; TRBD2 is a possible D gene (5 bases). The sample was blood. In DNA form, the CDR3 reads TGCAGCGTTGAAGCGGGGATCTACAATGAGCAGTTCTTC. Translating it yields CSVEAGIYNEQFF.